Following are 9 T cell receptor beta chains from one sample sequenced in a study of shared clonotypes between healthy human individuals. Measured with immunoSEQ multiplex PCR; TCRdb has only the in-frame clones, and not every one. The sample contains about half a million clones, approximately 79% of which appear only once. The sample comprised PBMCs. These receptors were obtained from a woman aged 40 to 50 in good health. Some clones in this sample may be carry-over from other donors' samples.

J is TRBJ1-6 and V is TRBV25-1; possibly TRBD1 for D (6 bases). The V and J ends lost 5 bases and 7 bases respectively, with 12 bases between them. CDR3 length: 14 amino acids. Per the germline V gene, CDR1 is MGHDK and CDR2 is SYGVNS. The chain's CDR3 is CASSLGQLNSPLHF. DNA of the CDR3: TGTGCCAGCAGTCTCGGACAGTTAAATTCACCCCTCCACTTT.

About this clone itself: A much larger clonotype is one base distant, so this may be a read error. The chain employs TRBV27 and TRBJ2-1; TRBD2 matches 9 bases. Germline V gene lookup returns CDR1 MNHEY and CDR2 SMNVEV (reference sequence). The CDR3 loop spans 14 amino acids. Trimming cost V 2 bases and J 6 bases; bases outside gene matches: 2. CDR3 sequence reads: CASSLVTSGNEQFF. The CDR3 DNA reads TGTGCCAGCAGTTTAGTGACTAGCGGCAATGAGCAGTTCTTC.

CDR3 sequence: CATSRDRASTEAFF. The CDR3 DNA is TGTGCCACCAGCCGTGACAGGGCTAGCACTGAAGCTTTCTTT. V gene TRBV15 combines with J gene TRBJ1-1; 7 nucleotides agree with TRBD1. The germline gives CDR1 LNHNV, CDR2 YYDKDF (reference sequence). The CDR3 totals 14 residues. V gave up 5 bases and J gave up 4 bases; unmatched junction bases: 7.

V gene TRBV29-1 combines with J gene TRBJ2-7; TRBD1 aligns across 7 bases. This CDR3 spans 13 amino acids. Germline V gene data show CDR1 as SQVTM and CDR2 as ANQGSEA. V dropped 4 bases and J dropped 3; count of bases not matched to a gene: 6. CDR3 sequence reads: CSVGGTAGYEQYF. The CDR3 bases are TGCAGCGTTGGAGGGACAGCCGGCTACGAGCAGTACTTC.

The CDR3 DNA sequence: TGTGCCAGCAGCCAACAAAGGACAGGGGGAGAGACCCAGTACTTC. The encoded protein is CASSQQRTGGETQYF. V and J are TRBV11-2 and TRBJ2-5, with 10 bases that match TRBD1. There are 15 residues in the CDR3. Germline trimming cut 5 bases from V and 4 bases from J; bases unmatched to any gene: 7. Germline CDR1 and CDR2: SGHAT and FQNNGV.

J is TRBJ1-5 and V is TRBV19; D might be TRBD1 (6 bases). This CDR3 is built from 15 residues. V lost 2 bases and J 9 bases, leaving 17 bases between the germline ends. Germline V lookup: CDR1 LNHDA, CDR2 SQIVND (reference sequence). CDR3: CASSIRAGAYMPQHF. The CDR3 region has the DNA TGTGCCAGTAGTATAAGGGCAGGGGCCTATATGCCCCAGCATTTT.

The chain links TRBV19 to TRBJ2-7; D call uncertain. In germline, CDR1 is LNHDA, CDR2 SQIVND (reference sequence). Between the trimmed V and J ends, which lost 3 bases and 3 bases, there was a span of 9 bases. The CDR3 spans 13 residues. In nucleotides, the CDR3 is TGTGCCAGTAGTATGGGCAATAGCTACGAGCAGTACTTC. This encodes CASSMGNSYEQYF.

The J gene is TRBJ1-3, the V gene TRBV9; 9 nucleotides line up with TRBD1. Trimming at V came to 0 bases and at J to 4 bases, leaving 5 bases not matched to a gene. The CDR3 consists of 16 residues. Germline CDR1 and CDR2: SGDLS and YYNGEE. In DNA, the CDR3 is TGTGCCAGCAGCGTAGACGGGACAGGGCAAGGAAACACCATATATTTT. Translating it yields CASSVDGTGQGNTIYF.

Here the CDR3 reads CASSPLAGTSDTQYF. CDR3 sequence (DNA): TGTGCCAGCAGCCCGTTGGCAGGTACGTCGGATACGCAGTATTTT. The chain employs TRBV7-9 and TRBJ2-3; D uncertain. The germline V gene encodes CDR1 SEHNR and CDR2 FQNEAQ (reference sequence). Trimming took off 5 bases at V and 6 bases at J, with 18 bases between the two ends. This CDR3 contains 15 residues.